These 20 T cell receptor beta chains were all obtained from the same sample, sequenced in a study of blood T cell repertoires in COVID-19. This table comes from immunoSEQ multiplex PCR, and its TCRdb copy is limited to in-frame clones, with some not included. This sample has roughly 39,000 clones; 85% to 90% occur once, and the top ten carry about 4.1%. Sequenced sample: peripheral blood. The receptors come from a man aged 60 to 75 with acute or convalescent COVID-19.

J is TRBJ2-2 and V is TRBV3-1 (or the pseudogene TRBV3-2); no reliable D call. V lost 1 base, J lost 6 bases, and 3 bases lay in between. Germline assignment: CDR1 LGHDT and CDR2 YNNKEL (reference sequence). The length of the CDR3 is 12 residues. The CDR3 sequence: CASSQVSGELFF. In DNA, the CDR3 is TGTGCCAGCAGCCAAGTATCCGGGGAGCTGTTTTTT.

This chain connects TRBV19 to TRBJ2-4, with TRBD1 matching over 7 bases. The length of the CDR3 is 14 residues. Trimming took 7 bases from V and 4 from J; bases not matched to a gene: 7. Germline V gene lookup returns CDR1 LNHDA and CDR2 SQIVND (reference sequence). CDR3 in DNA: TGTGCCAGTACACCACGGGACAGTAAAAACATTCAGTACTTC. This encodes CASTPRDSKNIQYF.

This sequence joins TRBV5-8 and TRBJ1-2; 8 positions agree with TRBD1. CDR1 is SGHTS, CDR2 YDEGEE, per germline. The ends lost 4 bases at V and 4 bases at J; junction bases unmatched: 9. The CDR3 has 15 amino acids. CDR3 DNA: TGTGCCAGCAGCCAACGACAGGGGCGCGGCTATGGCTACACCTTC. Translation: CASSQRQGRGYGYTF.

This clone was recorded once. The genes are TRBV2 and TRBJ1-1, with 10 bases aligning to TRBD1. The CDR3 length is 13 residues. In germline, CDR1 is SNHLY, CDR2 FYNNEI. V shed 4 bases, J shed 4 bases, and the junction held 0 bases outside the gene matches. Written as DNA, the CDR3 is TGTGCCAGCAGTGGGGACAGGGGCACTGAAGCTTTCTTT. The encoded protein is CASSGDRGTEAFF.

A few counts support this clone. This chain uses TRBV19 with TRBJ2-1; no firm D call. CDR3 size: 15 residues. The germline gives CDR1 LNHDA, CDR2 SQIVND (reference sequence). Trimming cost V 4 bases and J 1 base, with 11 bases left between them. CDR3 amino acids: CASSTKDGSYNEQFF. The CDR3 coding sequence is TGTGCCAGTAGTACAAAAGACGGGTCCTACAATGAGCAGTTCTTC. Full variable domain (outside the CDR3, taken from reference TRBV19 and TRBJ2-1): DGGITQSPKYLFRKEGQNVTLSCEQNLNHDAMYWYRQDPGQGLRLIYYSQIVNDFQKGDIAEGYSVSREKKESFPLTVTSAQKNPTAFYLCASSTKDGSYNEQFFGPGTRLTVL.

The chain combines TRBV7-9 with TRBJ2-1; D possibly corresponds to TRBD2 (7 bases). Between the trimmed V and J ends, which lost 5 bases and 3 bases, there was a span of 14 bases. This CDR3 has 15 amino acids. The germline V gene has CDR1 SEHNR and CDR2 FQNEAQ (reference sequence). CDR3 DNA: TGTGCCAGCAGCCCCCGGGGGGCCGACTACAATGAGCAGTTCTTC. Translation gives CASSPRGADYNEQFF.

J is TRBJ1-1 and V is TRBV3-1 (or the pseudogene TRBV3-2); the D gene is possibly TRBD1 (6 bases). CDR1 and CDR2 (germline): LGHDT, YNNKEL (reference sequence). This CDR3 has 15 amino acids. V was shortened by 4 bases and J by 7 bases, with 19 bases between the two germline ends. For the CDR3, the DNA is TGTGCCAGCAGCCCGTTCAGTTTCAGGGGAAATGAAGCTTTCTTT. Its translation: CASSPFSFRGNEAFF.

This chain links TRBV29-1 with TRBJ2-1, with 7 bases lining up with TRBD2. J gave up 2 bases and V 5 bases, and 12 bases lay outside the gene matches. The CDR3 extends over 16 amino acids. CDR1 is SQVTM and CDR2 is ANQGSEA in the germline V gene. CDR3 sequence reads: CSVINRTSGAYNEQFF. CDR3 nucleotide sequence: TGCAGCGTTATAAACCGGACTAGTGGGGCCTACAATGAGCAGTTCTTC.

The gene calls are TRBV7-9 and TRBJ1-5; D gene uncertain. The CDR3 consists of 12 residues. Looked up from germline, CDR1 is SEHNR and CDR2 is FQNEAQ (reference sequence). V was cut by 5 bases and J by 9 bases, with 11 bases left in between. CDR3 in amino acids: CASSLEPGPQHF. CDR3 in DNA: TGTGCCAGCAGCCTAGAGCCAGGGCCCCAGCATTTT.

V and J are TRBV6-1 and TRBJ2-1; TRBD1 matches 8 bases. CDR1 and CDR2 (germline): MNHNS, SASEGT. The length of the CDR3 is 13 residues. The V and J ends lost 3 bases and 15 bases, in that order; junction bases with no gene match: 10. CDR3: CASSDRTGRSLFF. Here the CDR3 DNA reads TGTGCCAGCAGTGACAGGACAGGGAGGAGCCTGTTCTTC.

V gene TRBV18 combines with J gene TRBJ2-7; 9 bases are shared with TRBD1. V dropped 4 bases and J dropped 2; count of bases not matched to a gene: 6. The germline V gene has CDR1 KGHSH and CDR2 LQKENI. The CDR3 sequence is 15 residues long. The CDR3 here is CASSLGQGRTYEQYF. The CDR3 bases are TGTGCCAGCTCACTCGGACAGGGGAGGACCTACGAGCAGTACTTC. The full variable domain, completed using reference TRBV18 and TRBJ2-7, is NAGVMQNPRHLVRRRGQEARLRCSPMKGHSHVYWYRQLPEEGLKFMVYLQKENIIDESGMPKERFSAEFPKEGPSILRIQQVVRGDSAAYFCASSLGQGRTYEQYFGPGTRLTVT.

This chain links TRBV27 with TRBJ2-1; D may be TRBD1 (6 bases). Trimming took off 5 bases at V and 0 bases at J, with 17 bases between the two ends. This CDR3 contains 17 residues. Germline CDR1 and CDR2: MNHEY and SMNVEV (reference sequence). CDR3 in amino acids: CASSPPLTGHSYNEQFF. DNA of the CDR3: TGTGCCAGCAGTCCACCCCTTACGGGACACTCCTACAATGAGCAGTTCTTC.

This clone was seen a handful of times. The chain joins TRBV7-9 to TRBJ2-5, with 11 bases lining up with TRBD2. There are 18 residues in the CDR3. V shed 5 bases, J shed 2 bases, and the junction held 13 bases outside the gene matches. Germline CDR1 is SEHNR and CDR2 is FQNEAQ (reference sequence). DNA of the CDR3: TGTGCCAGCAGCCTACAGTCCACCACTAGCGGGGGACAAGAGACCCAGTACTTC. This encodes CASSLQSTTSGGQETQYF.

This sequence joins TRBV7-2 and TRBJ1-1; 7 bases fit TRBD1. Germline V lookup: CDR1 SGHTA, CDR2 FQGNSA. The CDR3 covers 14 residues. V was pared by 6 bases and J by 4 bases, with 8 bases of the junction left unmatched. Here the CDR3 reads CASRPPTGLTEAFF. In DNA form, the CDR3 reads TGTGCCAGCAGGCCTCCGACAGGGCTCACTGAAGCTTTCTTT.

The chain joins TRBV11-2 to TRBJ1-3; D gene uncertain. V was shortened by 5 bases and J by 0 bases, with 2 bases between the two germline ends. This CDR3 spans 12 amino acids. Germline V gene data show CDR1 as SGHAT and CDR2 as FQNNGV. CDR3 amino acids: CASSLSGNTIYF. The CDR3 DNA reads as TGTGCCAGCAGCCTCTCTGGAAACACCATATATTTT.

This clone was observed once. The gene calls are TRBV14 and TRBJ2-5; D is perhaps TRBD1 (6 bases). The CDR3 extends over 14 amino acids. Germline V CDR1 and CDR2: SGHDN, FVKESK. With 4 bases removed from V and 2 bases from J, the gap between germline ends came to 11 bases. As DNA, the CDR3 is TGTGCCAGCAGCCCTCGACAGGTGCAAGAGACCCAGTACTTC. As protein: CASSPRQVQETQYF.

This chain connects TRBV6-4 to TRBJ2-5; TRBD1 matches 9 bases. CDR3 size: 14 residues. The V gene end was trimmed by 5 bases and the J gene end by 4 bases; junction bases not matched to a gene: 5. Germline lookup yields CDR1 MRHNA and CDR2 SNTAGT. CDR3 protein: CASSMTGGGETQYF. Here the CDR3 DNA reads TGTGCCAGCAGTATGACAGGGGGAGGAGAGACCCAGTACTTC.

The chain uses TRBV7-9 and TRBJ2-5; TRBD1 aligns across 8 bases. The CDR3 has 14 residues. Germline V lookup: CDR1 SEHNR, CDR2 FQNEAQ (reference sequence). The trim removed 5 bases at V and 2 bases at J, leaving 4 bases unmatched. The CDR3 sequence: CASSTYRGQETQYF. In DNA, the CDR3 is TGTGCCAGCAGCACCTACAGGGGGCAAGAGACCCAGTACTTC.

The chain has TRBV11-3 and TRBJ2-5; maybe TRBD1 (5 bases). Germline CDR1 is SGHNT and CDR2 is YENEEA. With 3 bases removed from V and 4 bases from J, the gap between germline ends came to 12 bases. This CDR3 has 14 amino acids. The CDR3 spells CASSFRTRRETQYF. The CDR3 bases are TGTGCCAGCAGCTTCCGGACACGGAGAGAGACCCAGTACTTC.

The gene calls are TRBV18 and TRBJ1-5, with D uncertain. Germline V CDR1 and CDR2: KGHSH, LQKENI. CDR3 length: 14 residues. The V end was cut by 6 bases, the J end by 2 bases, with 11 bases between. The CDR3 DNA sequence: TGTGCCAGCTCGCTCCTAGAGGGCAATCAGCCCCAGCATTTT. It encodes CASSLLEGNQPQHF.